Below, 22 T cell receptor beta chains from the same sample are listed, as sequenced in a study of T cell responses to AZD1222 COVID-19 vaccine. Sequencing was performed with immunoSEQ multiplex PCR; in TCRdb, only in-frame clones are kept and a portion is missing. Here the sample spans some 130,000 clones, approximately 90% being singletons. The source material was peripheral blood, sampled on day 0 of AZD1222 vaccination. Source of these receptors: an adult in good health.

The chain links TRBV27 to TRBJ2-1; unclear D gene. Per germline, CDR1 MNHEY and CDR2 SMNVEV (reference sequence). The CDR3 sequence is 13 residues long. The ends were cut back, 4 bases at V and 10 bases at J, with 14 bases in the middle. In DNA, the CDR3 is TGTGCCAGCAGTTGGAACATGATCGGGGAGCAGTTCTTC. Protein: CASSWNMIGEQFF.

This chain connects TRBV30 to TRBJ2-7, with 13 nucleotides matching TRBD2. J gave up 2 bases and V 5 bases, and 3 bases lay outside the gene matches. The CDR3 length is 14 residues. The germline V gene has CDR1 GTSNPN and CDR2 SVGIG (reference sequence). CDR3 nucleotides: TGTGCCTGGGTACTAGCGGGAGGGCCCTACGAGCAGTACTTC. Translation gives CAWVLAGGPYEQYF.

The chain employs TRBV27 and TRBJ1-2; tentative D call: TRBD1 (5 bases). The germline V and J ends were trimmed by 3 bases and 0 bases, with 14 bases remaining between them. This CDR3 comprises 16 residues. The germline CDR1 and CDR2 sequences are MNHEY and SMNVEV (reference sequence). The CDR3 is CASSFSREEANYGYTF. The CDR3 DNA follows: TGTGCCAGCAGTTTTAGCAGGGAAGAGGCTAACTATGGCTACACCTTC.

CDR3: CASSPEGYTEAFF. In nucleotides, the CDR3 is TGTGCCAGCTCACCCGAAGGGTACACTGAAGCTTTCTTT. The rearrangement uses TRBV18 and TRBJ1-1; D not certain. Germline V gives CDR1 KGHSH, CDR2 LQKENI. The CDR3 is made up of 13 amino acids. Deletions cut 3 bases from V and 3 bases from J, with 8 bases between.

The rearrangement links TRBV19 to TRBJ1-3; D remains ambiguous. This CDR3 region has 15 residues. V lost 3 bases, J lost 3 bases, and 12 bases lay in between. Germline V lookup: CDR1 LNHDA, CDR2 SQIVND (reference sequence). CDR3 amino acids: CASSISGSNGNTIYF. The CDR3, as DNA: TGTGCCAGTAGTATCTCTGGCAGCAATGGAAACACCATATATTTT.

CDR3 loop: CSASQGSGYSNQPQHF. CDR3 DNA sequence: TGCAGTGCTAGTCAAGGGAGTGGATATAGCAATCAGCCCCAGCATTTT. This chain joins TRBV20-1 and TRBJ1-5; D is undetermined. V lost 3 bases to trimming and J lost 0 bases, with 15 bases between them. The CDR3 covers 16 residues. Germline-derived CDR1 and CDR2 are DFQATT and SNEGSKA (reference sequence).

This chain links TRBV6-5 with TRBJ2-1, with TRBD2 identical over 8 bases. The V gene end was trimmed by 7 bases and the J gene end by 1 base; junction bases not matched to a gene: 3. Germline V gene sequence: CDR1 MNHEY, CDR2 SVGAGI. CDR3 length: 14 amino acids. CDR3 nucleotide sequence: TGTGCCAGCACAGCGGGAGAGTCCTACAATGAGCAGTTCTTC. Translated: CASTAGESYNEQFF.

The chain couples TRBV7-2 to TRBJ1-2; 11 nucleotides line up with TRBD1. Trimming at V came to 6 bases and at J to 5 bases, leaving 8 bases not matched to a gene. Per germline, CDR1 SGHTA and CDR2 FQGNSA. This CDR3 has 15 amino acids. In DNA form, the CDR3 reads TGTGCCAGCAGTCGTGGACAGGGGGCAGGGTATGGCTACACCTTC. Protein product: CASSRGQGAGYGYTF.

The V call is TRBV2, the J call TRBJ1-2; D unclear. The germline CDR1 and CDR2 sequences are SNHLY and FYNNEI. Trimming took 8 bases from V and 4 from J, leaving 8 bases between them. The CDR3 totals 11 residues. CDR3 sequence: CASANIYGYTF. The CDR3 nucleotides read TGTGCCAGCGCGAATATCTATGGCTACACCTTC.

This clone was picked up one time. The rearrangement links TRBV5-1 to TRBJ1-1; 12 bases are a match to TRBD1. Germline V gives CDR1 SGHRS, CDR2 YFSETQ. J was trimmed by 6 bases and V by 4 bases; bases with no gene match: 4. This CDR3 is built from 14 residues. The CDR3 DNA reads as TGCGCCAGCAGCGAGGGACAGGGGGCCTCTGAAGCTTTCTTT. Its translation is CASSEGQGASEAFF.

This clone was counted a few times. The gene calls are TRBV5-6 and TRBJ1-2, with 9 bases aligning to TRBD1. J gave up 4 bases and V 3 bases, and 4 bases lay outside the gene matches. The CDR3 runs to 14 residues. The germline V gene has CDR1 SGHDT and CDR2 YYEEEE. The CDR3: CASSSGTGTYGYTF. The CDR3 nucleotides are TGTGCCAGCAGCTCCGGGACAGGGACCTATGGCTACACCTTC.

The chain links TRBV5-8 to TRBJ1-6, with D hard to call. This CDR3 is 15 amino acids long. The V end was cut by 0 bases, the J end by 7 bases, with 11 bases between. Per the germline V gene, CDR1 is SGHTS and CDR2 is YDEGEE. In nucleotides, the CDR3 is TGTGCCAGCAGCTTGGGAAGGGAGCTCAATTCACCCCTCCACTTT. Protein sequence: CASSLGRELNSPLHF.

The chain joins TRBV4-2 to TRBJ2-7; 8 nucleotides align to TRBD2. The junction had 9 bases not matched to a gene; V was cut back by 2 bases and J by 0 bases. The CDR3 is 17 amino acids. Germline loops: CDR1 LGHNA, CDR2 YNFKEQ. The CDR3 nucleotides are TGTGCCAGCAGCCAACAAGGATCCGGGAGGGCCTCCTACGAGCAGTACTTC. It translates to CASSQQGSGRASYEQYF.

The genes are TRBV19 and TRBJ2-6, with D unresolved. V lost 2 bases, J lost 2 bases, and 7 bases lay in between. The CDR3 contains 15 residues. Looked up from germline, CDR1 is LNHDA and CDR2 is SQIVND (reference sequence). Here the CDR3 DNA reads TGTGCCAGTAGTATACAGATCACTGGGGCCAACGTCCTGACTTTC. It yields the protein CASSIQITGANVLTF. The full variable domain, in which reference TRBV19 and TRBJ2-6 provide the parts outside the CDR3, is DGGITQSPKYLFRKEGQNVTLSCEQNLNHDAMYWYRQDPGQGLRLIYYSQIVNDFQKGDIAEGYSVSREKKESFPLTVTSAQKNPTAFYLCASSIQITGANVLTFGAGSRLTVL.

This chain links TRBV5-4 with TRBJ2-7, with D unclear. Trimming left V 4 bases short and J 2 bases short, with 10 bases between. This CDR3 comprises 13 residues. Germline loops: CDR1 SGHNT, CDR2 YYREEE (reference sequence). In nucleotides, the CDR3 is TGTGCCAGCAGCCTACCTGACGCCTACGAGCAGTACTTC. It specifies CASSLPDAYEQYF.

The V call is TRBV7-9, the J call TRBJ1-5; 7 bases map to TRBD1. CDR3 size: 16 residues. With 1 base clipped from V and 3 bases from J, the junction kept 6 bases outside the gene matches. Germline CDR1 SEHNR, CDR2 FQNEAQ (reference sequence). This CDR3 is CASSLEGAGHNQPQHF. DNA for the CDR3: TGTGCCAGCAGCTTAGAGGGGGCCGGCCACAATCAGCCCCAGCATTTT.

The rearrangement uses TRBV5-6 and TRBJ2-1; 10 positions agree with TRBD2. The CDR3 has 18 amino acids. Trimming at V came to 1 base and at J to 8 bases, leaving 15 bases not matched to a gene. Germline loops: CDR1 SGHDT, CDR2 YYEEEE. The CDR3 coding sequence is TGTGCCAGCAGCTTGAAGGGACTAGCGACCAGACGTTCCCATGAGCAGTTCTTC. This sequence encodes CASSLKGLATRRSHEQFF.

The rearrangement links TRBV20-1 to TRBJ1-1, with 7 bases lining up with TRBD1. This CDR3 is 11 amino acids long. Germline V gives CDR1 DFQATT, CDR2 SNEGSKA (reference sequence). V lost 5 bases, J lost 12 bases, and 9 bases stayed unmatched. Here the CDR3 DNA reads TGCAGTGCTCCGGACAGGTCGTTAACTTTCTTT. It codes for CSAPDRSLTFF.

J is TRBJ1-1 and V is TRBV5-5; D perhaps matches TRBD1 (5 bases). The CDR3 totals 15 residues. Trimming pared 0 bases from V and 0 bases from J, leaving 9 bases between. Germline V gene lookup returns CDR1 SGHKS and CDR2 YYEKEE (reference sequence). The chain's CDR3 is CASSLERGMNTEAFF. CDR3 sequence (DNA): TGTGCCAGCAGCTTGGAGAGGGGCATGAACACTGAAGCTTTCTTT.

The chain links TRBV24-1 to TRBJ2-7; D is ambiguous. The V gene's germline CDR1 is KGHDR and CDR2 SFDVKD. This CDR3 is built from 14 residues. Trimming cost V 5 bases and J 2 bases, with 12 bases left between them. CDR3 sequence (DNA): TGTGCCACCAGTGGCCCTCCGGACCCCTACGAGCAGTACTTC. Amino acid sequence: CATSGPPDPYEQYF.

The table lists this clone with a count of one. The CDR3 nucleotides read TGTGCCAGCCCCGTGGGGGAGTTTGACCAAGAGACCCAGTACTTC. Amino acids: CASPVGEFDQETQYF. The V gene is TRBV25-1, the J gene TRBJ2-5, with D perhaps assigned TRBD1 or TRBD2 (5 bases each). V shed 8 bases and J shed 0 bases, with 16 bases lying between them. The CDR3 is 15 amino acids. The germline V gene encodes CDR1 MGHDK and CDR2 SYGVNS.

The rearrangement links TRBV5-5 to TRBJ2-6, with D unresolved. Germline V gene lookup returns CDR1 SGHKS and CDR2 YYEKEE (reference sequence). The CDR3 has 13 residues. V dropped 2 bases and J dropped 5 bases, with 5 bases sitting between them. CDR3 sequence reads: CASSFFRANVLTF. DNA for the CDR3: TGTGCCAGCAGCTTCTTTAGGGCCAACGTCCTGACTTTC.